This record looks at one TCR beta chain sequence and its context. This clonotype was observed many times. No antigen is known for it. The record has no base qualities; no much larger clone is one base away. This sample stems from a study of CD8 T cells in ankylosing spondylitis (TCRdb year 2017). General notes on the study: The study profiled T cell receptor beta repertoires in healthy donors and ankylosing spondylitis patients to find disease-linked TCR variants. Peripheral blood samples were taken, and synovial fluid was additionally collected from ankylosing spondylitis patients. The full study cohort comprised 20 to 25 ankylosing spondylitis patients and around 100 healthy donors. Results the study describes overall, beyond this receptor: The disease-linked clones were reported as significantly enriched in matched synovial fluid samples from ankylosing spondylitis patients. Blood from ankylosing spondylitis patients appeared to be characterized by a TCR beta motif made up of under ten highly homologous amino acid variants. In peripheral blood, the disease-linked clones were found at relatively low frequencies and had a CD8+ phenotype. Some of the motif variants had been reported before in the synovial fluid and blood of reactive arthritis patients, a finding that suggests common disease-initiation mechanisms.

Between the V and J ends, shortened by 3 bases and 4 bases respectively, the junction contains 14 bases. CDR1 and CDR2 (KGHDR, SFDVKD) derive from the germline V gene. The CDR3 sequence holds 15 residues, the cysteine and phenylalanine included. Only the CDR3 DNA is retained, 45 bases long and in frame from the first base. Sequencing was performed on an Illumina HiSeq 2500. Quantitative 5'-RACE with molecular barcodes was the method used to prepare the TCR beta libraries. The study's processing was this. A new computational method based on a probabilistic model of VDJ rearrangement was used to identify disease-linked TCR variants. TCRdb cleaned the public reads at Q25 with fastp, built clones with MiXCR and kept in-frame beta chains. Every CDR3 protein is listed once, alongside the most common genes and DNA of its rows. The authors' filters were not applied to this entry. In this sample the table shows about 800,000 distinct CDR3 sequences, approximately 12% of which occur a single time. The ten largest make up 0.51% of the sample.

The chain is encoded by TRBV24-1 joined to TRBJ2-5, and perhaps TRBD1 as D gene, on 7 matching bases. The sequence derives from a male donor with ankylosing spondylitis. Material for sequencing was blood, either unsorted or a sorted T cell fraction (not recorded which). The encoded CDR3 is CATSDPGTAGETQYF. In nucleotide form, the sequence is TGTGCCACCAGTGATCCCGGGACAGCGGGAGAGACCCAGTACTTC.